The rows below give T cell receptor beta chains drawn from one sample of a study of blood T cell repertoires in COVID-19. Profiled with immunoSEQ multiplex PCR; TCRdb holds only in-frame clones, not every one. The table lists tens of thousands of clones, over 80% of them singletons. The sequenced sample consisted of peripheral blood. The receptors stem from a man aged 25 to 40 with COVID-19, enrolled during active disease. The conserved cysteine and the conserved F or W are not part of the CDR3 here. Fields, in order: J gene, V gene, CDR3 protein.

j_gene: TRBJ1-2; v_gene: TRBV3-1/TRBV3-2; CDR3aa: ASSQDGGDAYGYT
j_gene: TRBJ2-1; v_gene: TRBV12-2; CDR3aa: ASRLEEGLSYNEQF
j_gene: TRBJ2-7; v_gene: TRBV28; CDR3aa: ASSPTSGRNYEQY
j_gene: TRBJ2-2; v_gene: TRBV27; CDR3aa: ASSLGGSRAGELF
j_gene: TRBJ2-7; v_gene: TRBV6-5; CDR3aa: ASSYSPLGGSYEQY
j_gene: TRBJ1-1; v_gene: TRBV27; CDR3aa: ASFRGVNTEAF
j_gene: TRBJ2-7; v_gene: TRBV28; CDR3aa: ASSYKMDEQY
j_gene: TRBJ1-6; v_gene: TRBV5-6; CDR3aa: ASSFPDGSNSPLH
j_gene: TRBJ2-2; v_gene: TRBV2; CDR3aa: ASSRKEAGELF
j_gene: TRBJ1-1; v_gene: TRBV6-2/TRBV6-3; CDR3aa: ASSYSWDRGITEAF
j_gene: TRBJ2-5; v_gene: TRBV5-4; CDR3aa: ASSSGQTETQY
j_gene: TRBJ2-3; v_gene: TRBV5-1; CDR3aa: ASRFAGTGYEY
j_gene: TRBJ1-3; v_gene: TRBV7-6; CDR3aa: ASSLGTGAGNTIY
j_gene: TRBJ2-5; v_gene: TRBV7-9; CDR3aa: ASSLSLGTQY
j_gene: TRBJ1-4; v_gene: TRBV9; CDR3aa: ASSTGGPELF
j_gene: TRBJ1-5; v_gene: TRBV6-1; CDR3aa: ASSDPGTKPQH
j_gene: TRBJ2-5; v_gene: TRBV19; CDR3aa: ASSIGGLEALETQY
j_gene: TRBJ1-5; v_gene: TRBV10-3; CDR3aa: AISAGDRRDQPQH
j_gene: TRBJ1-1; v_gene: TRBV6-5; CDR3aa: ASKLQGAMNTEAF
j_gene: TRBJ1-2; v_gene: TRBV28; CDR3aa: ASSSDRAYGYT
j_gene: TRBJ2-1; v_gene: TRBV24-1; CDR3aa: ATSDPDSSSYNEQF
j_gene: TRBJ1-2; v_gene: TRBV28; CDR3aa: ASKGQTYGYT
j_gene: TRBJ2-7; v_gene: TRBV28; CDR3aa: ASSSGGGVHEQY
j_gene: TRBJ2-7; v_gene: TRBV11-1; CDR3aa: ASSSKDRVYEQY
j_gene: TRBJ2-1; v_gene: TRBV14; CDR3aa: ASSRQQGNEQF
j_gene: TRBJ2-5; v_gene: TRBV10-3; CDR3aa: AISDRSGRLEETQY
j_gene: TRBJ2-1; v_gene: TRBV2; CDR3aa: ATTTGGFSYNEQF
j_gene: TRBJ1-1; v_gene: TRBV10-3; CDR3aa: AIRGAGTEAF
j_gene: TRBJ2-7; v_gene: TRBV19; CDR3aa: ASSIAPYSYEQY
j_gene: TRBJ2-3; v_gene: TRBV3-1/TRBV3-2; CDR3aa: ASSSTYRGLRDTQY
j_gene: TRBJ1-4; v_gene: TRBV7-9; CDR3aa: ASSPGWNEKLF
j_gene: TRBJ1-4; v_gene: TRBV4-1; CDR3aa: ASSGGRNEKLF
j_gene: TRBJ1-2; v_gene: TRBV12-3/TRBV12-4; CDR3aa: ASSLMADYGYT
j_gene: TRBJ2-7; v_gene: TRBV19; CDR3aa: ASSSGRAREQY
j_gene: TRBJ2-3; v_gene: TRBV5-1; CDR3aa: AAGARPGDTQY
j_gene: TRBJ2-5; v_gene: TRBV2; CDR3aa: ASREGAGGTQETQY
j_gene: TRBJ1-1; v_gene: TRBV18; CDR3aa: ASSLQDREAF
j_gene: TRBJ1-2; v_gene: TRBV5-4; CDR3aa: ASSLLQGHYGYT
j_gene: TRBJ2-7; v_gene: TRBV15; CDR3aa: ATSRDPNSGAYEQY
j_gene: TRBJ2-7; v_gene: TRBV19; CDR3aa: ASSNTPTSGRSYEQY
j_gene: TRBJ2-1; v_gene: TRBV9; CDR3aa: ASSVGSGGTYNEQF
j_gene: TRBJ1-3; v_gene: TRBV28; CDR3aa: ATKTSGNTIY
j_gene: TRBJ1-2; v_gene: TRBV5-1; CDR3aa: ASSLPGSQAVT
j_gene: TRBJ2-3; v_gene: TRBV18; CDR3aa: ASSPGLTGNTQY
j_gene: TRBJ2-6; v_gene: TRBV18; CDR3aa: ASSQGAGANVLT
j_gene: TRBJ2-5; v_gene: TRBV30; CDR3aa: AWSVWTSGSLETQY
j_gene: TRBJ1-6; v_gene: TRBV28; CDR3aa: ASSSLTGVNSPLH
j_gene: TRBJ2-7; v_gene: TRBV6-2/TRBV6-3; CDR3aa: ASSLGLALLQQY
j_gene: TRBJ1-5; v_gene: TRBV28; CDR3aa: ASRRTGRRGNQPQH
j_gene: TRBJ2-7; v_gene: TRBV28; CDR3aa: ASRSSGNYEQY
j_gene: TRBJ1-2; v_gene: TRBV29-1; CDR3aa: SVESQNDYGYT
j_gene: TRBJ2-7; v_gene: TRBV11-2; CDR3aa: ASSLGGSYEQY
j_gene: TRBJ1-4; v_gene: TRBV6-5; CDR3aa: ASTRDRAREKLF